This is a list of T cell receptor beta chains from one sample in a study of cytomegalovirus exposure and HLA in healthy donors. The repertoire was sequenced with immunoSEQ multiplex PCR; TCRdb's copy has only in-frame clones and lacks some. The sample has roughly 140,000 clones; 80% to 85% are singletons. Sequencing was carried out using PBMCs. These receptors were taken from a male donor in good health and CMV-seronegative. The CDR3 runs from the conserved cysteine through the conserved F or W. Each record gives: V gene, D gene, J gene, clone size, CDR3 DNA, CDR3 protein. D genes are given only for firm matches. Rows give clone size only sometimes, using once, few, many, or a class for an expanded clone.

TRBV18	TRBD1	TRBJ1-1	NA	TGTGCCAGCTCAGAGGTACAGGGGGCTGAAGCTTTCTTT	CASSEVQGAEAFF
TRBV15	TRBD1	TRBJ1-4	NA	TGTGCCACCAGCAGAGGTAGACAGGGAGGTGAAAAACTGTTTTTT	CATSRGRQGGEKLFF
TRBV28	NA	TRBJ1-1	NA	TGTGCCAGCAGTTTAGGCGGGATGAACACTGAAGCTTTCTTT	CASSLGGMNTEAFF
TRBV30	NA	TRBJ1-1	NA	TGTGCCTGGAGTTTCACGGGGAACACTGAAGCTTTCTTT	CAWSFTGNTEAFF
TRBV5-4	TRBD2	TRBJ2-3	NA	TGTGCCAGCAGCTTGGGGACTAGCGGGGGGGACACAGATACGCAGTATTTT	CASSLGTSGGDTDTQYF
TRBV6-1	TRBD1	TRBJ2-7	NA	TGTGCCAGCAGTGCCAGACAGGGGCACTACGAGCAGTACTTC	CASSARQGHYEQYF
TRBV2	NA	TRBJ1-6	NA	TGTGCCAGCAGTGAAGCGGACAGTCCCTATAATTCACCCCTCCACTTT	CASSEADSPYNSPLHF
TRBV15	NA	TRBJ1-1	NA	TGTGCCACCAGCAGAGGGGGGCAATCATATGAAGCTTTCTTT	CATSRGGQSYEAFF
TRBV4-3	NA	TRBJ1-1	NA	TGCGCCAGCAGCCAAGAGGTGGGCAGGGACACTGAAGCTTTCTTT	CASSQEVGRDTEAFF
TRBV7-6	NA	TRBJ1-4	NA	TGTGCCAGCAGCTTAGGACTGGTCCAGCAGGAAAAACTGTTTTTT	CASSLGLVQQEKLFF
TRBV7-2	NA	TRBJ2-6	NA	TGTGCCAGCAGCTTAGGCGGCTCTGGGGCCAACGTCCTGACTTTC	CASSLGGSGANVLTF
TRBV6-1	NA	TRBJ2-7	NA	TGTGCCAGCTCGTTCGGGAGCTCCTACGAGCAGTACTTC	CASSFGSSYEQYF
TRBV18	TRBD1	TRBJ2-1	NA	TGTGCCAGCTCCCCACCCTTATTGGACAGGGTGGGTTACAATGAGCAGTTCTTC	CASSPPLLDRVGYNEQFF
TRBV18	TRBD2	TRBJ2-7	NA	TGTGCCAGCTCACTACCTAGCGGGAGATTCTACGAGCAGTACTTC	CASSLPSGRFYEQYF
TRBV2	NA	TRBJ2-3	once	TGTGCCAGCAAATCAGGGACTAGCACAGATACGCAGTATTTT	CASKSGTSTDTQYF
TRBV19	TRBD2	TRBJ2-2	NA	TGTGCCAGTAGTATAGATCGGGGGGGCCTCACCGGGGAGCTGTTTTTT	CASSIDRGGLTGELFF
TRBV10-3	NA	TRBJ1-5	NA	TGTGCCATCAGTGCAAAAGGGGTATCGAATCAGCCCCAGCATTTT	CAISAKGVSNQPQHF
TRBV6-5	TRBD1	TRBJ1-5	few	TGTGCCAGCAGTACAGGGGGCGGCCAGCCCCAGCATTTT	CASSTGGGQPQHF
TRBV5-1	NA	TRBJ2-1	NA	TGCGCCAGCAGCTTATCCTACCCCGAGCAGTTCTTC	CASSLSYPEQFF
TRBV7-6	TRBD1	TRBJ1-4	NA	TGTGCCAGCAGCCTCCGGACAGGCCCTAATGAAAAACTGTTTTTT	CASSLRTGPNEKLFF
TRBV6-5	TRBD1	TRBJ1-1	NA	TGTGCCAGCAGTTCGTTGACAGGGCCAAGGGAAGCTTTCTTT	CASSSLTGPREAFF
TRBV5-1	TRBD1	TRBJ1-1	once	TGCGCCAGCAGCTCCAACACAGGGGGCGGTACTGAAGCTTTCTTT	CASSSNTGGGTEAFF
TRBV11-2	NA	TRBJ1-1	NA	TGTGCCAGCAGCTTAGGCTCTGGGGCGCGAGCTTTCTTT	CASSLGSGARAFF
TRBV6-5	TRBD1	TRBJ1-5	NA	TGTGCCAGCAGTTACTCGGCAGGGGGGAATCAGCCCCAGCATTTT	CASSYSAGGNQPQHF
TRBV19	NA	TRBJ1-5	NA	TGTGCCAGTAGTTCCCCGGGTCTTCAGCCCCAGCATTTT	CASSSPGLQPQHF
TRBV29-1	TRBD1	TRBJ1-1	few	TGCAGCGCTCGACAGGGGGGGACTGAAGCTTTCTTT	CSARQGGTEAFF
TRBV2	TRBD2	TRBJ2-1	once	TGTGCCAGCAGTCTCGGGGGGGGTATGCCGTTCTTC	CASSLGGGMPFF
TRBV5-1	NA	TRBJ1-1	NA	TGCGCCAGCAGCTTGGAACCGCGAATGAACACTGAAGCTTTCTTT	CASSLEPRMNTEAFF
TRBV5-1	NA	TRBJ1-6	NA	TGCGCCAGCAGCTTGGCCGAGACAGAGAATTCACCCCTCCACTTT	CASSLAETENSPLHF
TRBV11-3	TRBD2	TRBJ2-1	NA	TGTGCCAGCAGCGAAACTAGCGGGGGGATTGGTGAGCAGTTCTTC	CASSETSGGIGEQFF
TRBV7-2	TRBD2	TRBJ2-1	few	TGTGCCAGCAGCTTGGGACTAGCGGGGGGGCAGCAGTTCTTC	CASSLGLAGGQQFF
TRBV7-8	NA	TRBJ2-3	NA	TGTGCCAGCAGGATAACGGCGGGTCTTCCCACAGATACGCAGTATTTT	CASRITAGLPTDTQYF
TRBV7-2	NA	TRBJ2-7	NA	TGTGCCAGCAGCCTCCTCTACGAGCAGTACTTC	CASSLLYEQYF
TRBV5-1	TRBD1	TRBJ1-1	NA	TGCGCCAGCAGCTTCTCCGGGACAGGGAGTGCTGAAGCTTTCTTT	CASSFSGTGSAEAFF
TRBV5-6	TRBD1	TRBJ2-3	NA	TGTGCCAGCAGCCGGACAGGGGGCAGAGATACGCAGTATTTT	CASSRTGGRDTQYF
TRBV5-6	TRBD1	TRBJ1-4	NA	TGTGCCAGCAGCCCTTACCCCCGACAGGGGATAAATGAAAAACTGTTTTTT	CASSPYPRQGINEKLFF
TRBV10-2	TRBD2	TRBJ2-3	NA	TGCGCCAGCAGTGACACGGGACTAGCGGGAGCAGATACGCAGTATTTT	CASSDTGLAGADTQYF
TRBV7-6	TRBD1	TRBJ2-5	NA	TGTGCCAGCAGCTCCCAGGGGGCTTGGGAGACCCAGTACTTC	CASSSQGAWETQYF
TRBV11-2	TRBD2	TRBJ2-1	NA	TGTGCCAGTTTTAGCGGGCACTTTAACAGTGAGCAGTTCTTC	CASFSGHFNSEQFF
TRBV7-9	NA	TRBJ1-4	few	TGTTCCAGCAGCTCCCGACAGGAAAAACTGTTTTTT	CSSSSRQEKLFF
TRBV9	TRBD1	TRBJ2-7	NA	TGTGCCAGCAATCGACAGGGGGCCTACGAGCAGTACTTC	CASNRQGAYEQYF
TRBV10-1	NA	TRBJ2-1	NA	TGCGCCAGCAGTGAGAATGCGGGGCGAAGAAGGAATGAGCAGTTCTTC	CASSENAGRRRNEQFF
TRBV2	TRBD1	TRBJ2-7	NA	TGTGCCAGCGGGACAGGGAACTCACGGGAGCAGTACTTC	CASGTGNSREQYF
TRBV5-1	NA	TRBJ1-1	NA	TGCGCCAGCAGCTTGGTTCAGGGCATGAACACTGAAGCTTTCTTT	CASSLVQGMNTEAFF
TRBV12-5	TRBD2	TRBJ2-1	NA	TGTGCTAGTGGTTCGCCGGGGGGGCGAGATGAGCAGTTCTTC	CASGSPGGRDEQFF